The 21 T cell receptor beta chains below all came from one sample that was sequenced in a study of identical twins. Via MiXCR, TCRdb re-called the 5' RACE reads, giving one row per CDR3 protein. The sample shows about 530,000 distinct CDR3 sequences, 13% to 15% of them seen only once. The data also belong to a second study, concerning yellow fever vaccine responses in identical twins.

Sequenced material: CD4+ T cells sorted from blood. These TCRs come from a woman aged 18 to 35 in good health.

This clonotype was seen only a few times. CDR3 DNA: TGTGCCAGCAGCAAAATTCCACTCTCCTACGAGCAGTACGTC. Encoded protein: CASSKIPLSYEQYV. V and J are TRBV11-2 and TRBJ2-7; D is uncertain. The germline CDR1 and CDR2 sequences are SGHAT and FQNNGV. The CDR3 sequence is 14 residues long. V lost 5 bases, J lost 0 bases, and 11 bases lay in between.

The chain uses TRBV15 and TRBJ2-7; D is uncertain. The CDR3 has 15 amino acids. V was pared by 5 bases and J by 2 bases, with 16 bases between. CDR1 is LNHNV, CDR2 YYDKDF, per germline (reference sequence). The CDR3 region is CATSVGSDAAYEQYF. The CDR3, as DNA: TGTGCCACCAGCGTTGGCTCTGACGCAGCCTACGAGCAGTACTTC.

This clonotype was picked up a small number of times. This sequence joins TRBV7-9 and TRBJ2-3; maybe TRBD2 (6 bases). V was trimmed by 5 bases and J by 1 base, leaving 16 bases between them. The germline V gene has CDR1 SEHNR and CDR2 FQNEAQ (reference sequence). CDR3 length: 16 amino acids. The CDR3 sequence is CASSPPPGVGTDTQYF. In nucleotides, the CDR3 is TGTGCCAGCAGCCCCCCTCCGGGAGTAGGCACAGATACGCAGTATTTT.

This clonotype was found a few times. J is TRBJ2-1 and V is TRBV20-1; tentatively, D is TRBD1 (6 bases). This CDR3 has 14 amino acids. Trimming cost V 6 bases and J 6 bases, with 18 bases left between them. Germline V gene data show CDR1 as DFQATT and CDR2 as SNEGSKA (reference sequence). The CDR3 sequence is CSARGTVIPNEQFF. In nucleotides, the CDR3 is TGCAGTGCCAGGGGTACAGTTATACCCAATGAGCAGTTCTTC.

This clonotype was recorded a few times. The CDR3 sequence: CSGGTLNIQYF. The DNA of the CDR3 is TGCAGCGGGGGGACCCTGAACATTCAGTACTTC. V and J are TRBV29-1 and TRBJ2-4, with D perhaps given as TRBD1 or TRBD2 (5 bases each). CDR3 length: 11 amino acids. Germline V gene data show CDR1 as SQVTM and CDR2 as ANQGSEA. V was pared by 7 bases and J by 7 bases, with 11 bases between.

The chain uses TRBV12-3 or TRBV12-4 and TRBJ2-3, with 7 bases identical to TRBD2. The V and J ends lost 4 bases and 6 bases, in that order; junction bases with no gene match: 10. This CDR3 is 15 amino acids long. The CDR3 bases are TGTGCCAGCAGTTCCGGGACTACCCAAAAGGATACGCAGTATTTT. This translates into CASSSGTTQKDTQYF.

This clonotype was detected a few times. The DNA of the CDR3 is TGTGCCAGCAGGCAGGGGGCGTCCTACGAGCAGTACTTC. Its protein product is CASRQGASYEQYF. The chain couples TRBV12-3 or TRBV12-4 to TRBJ2-7, with 8 positions matching TRBD1. The CDR3 extends over 13 amino acids. V shed 6 bases, J shed 1 base, and the junction held 2 bases outside the gene matches.

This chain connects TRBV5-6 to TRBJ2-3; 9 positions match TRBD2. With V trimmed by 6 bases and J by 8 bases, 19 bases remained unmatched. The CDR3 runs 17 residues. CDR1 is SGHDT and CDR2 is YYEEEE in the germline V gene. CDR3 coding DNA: TGTGCCAGCACCTCAGCTTGGAAGGCTAGCGGGGCGGGTACGCAGTATTTT. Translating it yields CASTSAWKASGAGTQYF.

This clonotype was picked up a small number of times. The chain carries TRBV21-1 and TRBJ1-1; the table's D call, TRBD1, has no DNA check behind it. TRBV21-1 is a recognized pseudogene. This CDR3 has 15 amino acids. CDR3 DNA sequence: TGTGCCAGCAGCAAAGTCCCAGGGTTGTCCACTGAAGCTTTCTTT. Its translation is CASSKVPGLSTEAFF.

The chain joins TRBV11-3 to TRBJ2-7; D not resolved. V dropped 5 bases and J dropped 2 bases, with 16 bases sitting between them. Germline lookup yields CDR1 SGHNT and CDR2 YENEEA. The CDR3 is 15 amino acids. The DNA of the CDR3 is TGTGCCAGCAGCGGCTGGGTTGCGAGAACCTACGAGCAGTACTTC. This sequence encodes CASSGWVARTYEQYF.

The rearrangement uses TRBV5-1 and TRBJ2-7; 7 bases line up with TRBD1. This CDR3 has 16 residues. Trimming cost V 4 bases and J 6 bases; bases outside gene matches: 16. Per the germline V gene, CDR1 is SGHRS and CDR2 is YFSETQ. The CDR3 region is CASSPNHLLTGTEQYF. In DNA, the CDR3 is TGCGCCAGCAGCCCAAACCATCTCCTGACAGGGACCGAGCAGTACTTC.

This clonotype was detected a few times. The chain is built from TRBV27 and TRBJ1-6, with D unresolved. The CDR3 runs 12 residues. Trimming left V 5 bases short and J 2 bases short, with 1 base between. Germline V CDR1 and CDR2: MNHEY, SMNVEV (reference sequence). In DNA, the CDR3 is TGTGCCAGCAGTACCTATAATTCACCCCTCCACTTT. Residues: CASSTYNSPLHF.

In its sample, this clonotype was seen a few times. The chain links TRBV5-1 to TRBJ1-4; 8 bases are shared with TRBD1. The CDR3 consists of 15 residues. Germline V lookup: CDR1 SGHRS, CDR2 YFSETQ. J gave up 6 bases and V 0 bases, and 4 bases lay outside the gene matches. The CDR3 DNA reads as TGCGCCAGCAGCTTGGACACAGGGGGAGATGAAAAACTGTTTTTT. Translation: CASSLDTGGDEKLFF.

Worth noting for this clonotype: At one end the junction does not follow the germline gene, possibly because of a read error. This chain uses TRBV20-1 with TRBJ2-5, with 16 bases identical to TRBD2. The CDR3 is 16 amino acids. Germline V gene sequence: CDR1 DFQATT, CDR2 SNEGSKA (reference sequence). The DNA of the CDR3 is TGCAGTGCTGCCGGGACTAGCGGGAGGGACCAGGAGACCCAGTACTTC. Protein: CSAAGTSGRDQETQYF.

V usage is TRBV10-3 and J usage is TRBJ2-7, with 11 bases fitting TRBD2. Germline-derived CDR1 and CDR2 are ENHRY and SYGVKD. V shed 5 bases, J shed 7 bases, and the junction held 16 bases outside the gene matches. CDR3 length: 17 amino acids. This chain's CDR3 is CAISPGTSGLYQGEQYV. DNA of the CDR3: TGTGCCATCAGTCCCGGGACTAGCGGTTTATACCAGGGGGAGCAGTACGTC.

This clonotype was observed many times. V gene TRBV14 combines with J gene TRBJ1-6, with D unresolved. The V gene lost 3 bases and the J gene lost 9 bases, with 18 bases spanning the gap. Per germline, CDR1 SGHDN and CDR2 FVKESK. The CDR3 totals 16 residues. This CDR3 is CASSQALGMWGSPLHF. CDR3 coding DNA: TGTGCCAGCAGCCAGGCACTGGGGATGTGGGGTTCACCCCTCCACTTT.

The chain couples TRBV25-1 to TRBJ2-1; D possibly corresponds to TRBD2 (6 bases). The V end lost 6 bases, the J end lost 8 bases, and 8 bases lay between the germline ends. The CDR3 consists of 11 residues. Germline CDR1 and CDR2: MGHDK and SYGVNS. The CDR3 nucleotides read TGTGCCAGCAGCTGGGGGGATGAGCAGTTCTTC. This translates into CASSWGDEQFF.

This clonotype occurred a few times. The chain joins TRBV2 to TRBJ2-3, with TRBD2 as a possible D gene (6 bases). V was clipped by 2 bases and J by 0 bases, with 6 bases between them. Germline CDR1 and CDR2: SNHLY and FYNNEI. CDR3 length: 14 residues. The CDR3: CASSELASTDTQYF. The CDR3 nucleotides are TGTGCCAGCAGTGAACTAGCGAGCACAGATACGCAGTATTTT. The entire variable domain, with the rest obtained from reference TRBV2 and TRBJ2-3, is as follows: EPEVTQTPSHQVTQMGQEVILRCVPISNHLYFYWYRQILGQKVEFLVSFYNNEISEKSEIFDDQFSVERPDGSNFTLKIRSTKLEDSAMYFCASSELASTDTQYFGPGTRLTVL.

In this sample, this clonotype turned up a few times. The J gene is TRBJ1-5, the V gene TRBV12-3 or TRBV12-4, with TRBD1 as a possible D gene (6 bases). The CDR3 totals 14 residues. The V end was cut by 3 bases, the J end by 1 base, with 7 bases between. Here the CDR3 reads CASSFQGSNQPQHF. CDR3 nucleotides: TGTGCCAGCAGTTTCCAGGGGAGCAATCAGCCCCAGCATTTT.

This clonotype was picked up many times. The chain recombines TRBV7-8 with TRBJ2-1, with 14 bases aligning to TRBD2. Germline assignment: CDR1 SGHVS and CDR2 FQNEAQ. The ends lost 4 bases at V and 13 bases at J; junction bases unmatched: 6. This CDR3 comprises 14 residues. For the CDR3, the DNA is TGTGCCAGCAGCTCGGGACTAGCGGGAGACCTTCAGTTCTTC. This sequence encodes CASSSGLAGDLQFF. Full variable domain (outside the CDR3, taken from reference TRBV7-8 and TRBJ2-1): GAGVSQSPRYKVAKRGQDVALRCDPISGHVSLFWYQQALGQGPEFLTYFQNEAQLDKSGLPSDRFFAERPEGSVSTLKIQRTQQEDSAVYLCASSSGLAGDLQFFGPGTRLTVL.

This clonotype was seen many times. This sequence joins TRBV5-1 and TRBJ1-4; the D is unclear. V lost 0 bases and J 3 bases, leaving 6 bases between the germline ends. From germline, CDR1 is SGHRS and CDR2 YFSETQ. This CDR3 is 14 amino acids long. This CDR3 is CASSLGRPNEKLFF. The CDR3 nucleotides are TGCGCCAGCAGCTTGGGTCGTCCTAATGAAAAACTGTTTTTT.